The subject of this entry is one TCR beta chain. The antigen it binds to is not known. No qualities accompany the bases; no much larger clone lies one base away. The donors were healthy, HIV-negative adults who had no recently reported acute infections or vaccinations. Only Caucasian adults living in Nashville, Tennessee, USA were represented among the donors. Magnetic negative selection was used to enrich CD4+ T cells, after which naive cells were positively selected on CD45RA and the negative fraction became the memory subset. After blood collection by leukapheresis, PBMCs were isolated using Ficoll-Histopaque density gradient centrifugation and then cryopreserved in the vapor phase of liquid nitrogen. Analytical flow cytometry was used to check the purity and quantity of every magnetically sorted T cell population. Genomic DNA was isolated from each sorted fraction and quantified by UV absorbance on a Nanodrop 2000c.

The source of the sample is a study of shared clonotypes between healthy human individuals (TCRdb year 2020). Some background on the complete study: A couple of women and a few men aged 18 to 49 years were included in the cohort. For each donor, CD4 naive and CD4 memory were each run on three plates, CD8 naive on two plates, and CD8 memory on one plate. To estimate repertoire size and how much clonotype sharing occurs between individuals, the study deeply sequenced the blood TCR repertoires of about five healthy adults. To increase sequencing depth and limit assay-specific biases, TCR repertoire library preparation and sequencing were carried out by different laboratories using diverse techniques. Leukapheresis yielded between about 0.9 and 9 billion PBMCs per donor.

Using the deep immunoSEQ assay, TCR CDR3 regions were amplified from genomic DNA by multiplex PCR. For each cell subset, the extracted genomic DNA was distributed evenly across all wells of several immunoSEQ 96-well plates, and each plate served as one replicate. For sorted subsets, each replicate PCR was loaded with roughly 200 ng genomic DNA, equivalent to 25,000 to 35,000 T cell genomes. The purified libraries were quantified using a Qubit 3.0 fluorometer, sized with a Bioanalyzer 2100, and then quantified again using the KAPA Library Quantification kit. Every immunoSEQ 96-well plate was sequenced on a dedicated single-read 150-cycle Illumina NextSeq 550 flow cell. The paper's data handling went like this. Because the immunoSEQ output held only junctional sequences and lacked quality scores, the filtering could not match the filtering applied to full-length reads. Sequences were annotated with PyIR, a Python wrapper for IgBLAST v1.9, using IMGT germline references to assign V/J genes and CDR3. Any read was removed if the V/J assignment was weak (E-value above 1e-6), the CDR3 was missing, or the read contained stop codons, out-of-frame junctions, or ambiguous translated residues. V3J clonotypes were defined as sequences sharing an identical inferred V gene, J gene, and CDR3 amino acid sequence. The percentage overlap between two repertoires was calculated by dividing the number of shared unique clonotypes by the size of the smaller repertoire. Richness of each repertoire was evaluated using RTK rarefaction, the Chao1 estimator, and Recon v2.1 estimates of unobserved clonotypes. Generation probabilities were computed with OLGA for all TCRbeta clonotypes obtained by the gDNA method from a few donors. Here the immuneACCESS table is served through TCRdb, limited to in-frame sequences with V and J called. Missing clones are a known gap in these copies; in checked studies unresolved V genes cover under half, and the rest lacks a known reason. The V and J calls and clone size were taken over from that table, and D and trimming were inferred from the DNA. This sample is represented by roughly 500,000 clones; almost 97% of them were singletons. Of the sample, approximately 0.062% is held by the ten largest clones.

The study at large found these results: Only blood was sampled, and tissue TCR repertoires likely differ from those in blood. Rarefaction of sorted-subset datasets indicated incomplete sequencing despite the large sequencing depth. Compared with non-shared clonotypes, clonotypes shared by all four sorted-subset donors had higher generation probabilities. Larger estimated clonotype richness was generally found for naive subsets than for memory subsets. The small number of donors limited the genetic and exposure-history diversity represented. Pairwise subsampling led to the expectation that sequencing depth would affect the degree of clonotype sharing among donors. Across a handful of donors, approximately 5% of naive CD4, roughly 3.4% of naive CD8, approximately 2.5% of memory CD4, and 0.4% to 0.45% of memory CD8 clonotypes were shared.

The CDR3 runs 14 amino acids, cysteine and phenylalanine included. The CDR3 DNA has 42 bases and is translated from base 1. The germline V gene sets CDR1 to KGHSH and CDR2 to LQKENI. The specimen was naive CD4+ T cells sorted from blood. Read against the paper, the sample's cell subset or site label means: CD45RA+ positively selected. The sequence came from a woman in her thirties in good health. The chain links TRBV18 with TRBJ2-5, with the D gene not clear enough to name. The J call may be faulty, since TRBJ2-7 better matches the DNA end. The CDR3 protein is CASSPPGTTYEQYF. The nucleotide sequence reads TGTGCCAGCTCACCACCGGGAACGACTTACGAGCAGTACTTC.